The entry below describes one T cell receptor (beta chain). With 9 bases removed from V and 3 bases from J, the gap between germline ends came to 14 bases. The CDR3 covers 13 residues. From germline, CDR1 is SNHLY and CDR2 FYNNEI. The starting material, unfractionated whole blood, was used for total RNA extraction. The entry originates in a study of human T cells and chemical hapten exposure. TCRdb redid the calling of the 5' RACE reads with MiXCR, one entry per CDR3 protein. The repertoire has roughly 120,000 distinct CDR3 sequences, around 20% of them found once; the top ten carry 2.5% to 3%. This chain connects TRBV2 to TRBJ1-2, with D hard to call. The sequence was collected from a human donor in good health. DNA for the CDR3: TGTGCCAGACGGACTACCCCTTACTATGGCTACACCTTC. Translation gives CARRTTPYYGYTF.